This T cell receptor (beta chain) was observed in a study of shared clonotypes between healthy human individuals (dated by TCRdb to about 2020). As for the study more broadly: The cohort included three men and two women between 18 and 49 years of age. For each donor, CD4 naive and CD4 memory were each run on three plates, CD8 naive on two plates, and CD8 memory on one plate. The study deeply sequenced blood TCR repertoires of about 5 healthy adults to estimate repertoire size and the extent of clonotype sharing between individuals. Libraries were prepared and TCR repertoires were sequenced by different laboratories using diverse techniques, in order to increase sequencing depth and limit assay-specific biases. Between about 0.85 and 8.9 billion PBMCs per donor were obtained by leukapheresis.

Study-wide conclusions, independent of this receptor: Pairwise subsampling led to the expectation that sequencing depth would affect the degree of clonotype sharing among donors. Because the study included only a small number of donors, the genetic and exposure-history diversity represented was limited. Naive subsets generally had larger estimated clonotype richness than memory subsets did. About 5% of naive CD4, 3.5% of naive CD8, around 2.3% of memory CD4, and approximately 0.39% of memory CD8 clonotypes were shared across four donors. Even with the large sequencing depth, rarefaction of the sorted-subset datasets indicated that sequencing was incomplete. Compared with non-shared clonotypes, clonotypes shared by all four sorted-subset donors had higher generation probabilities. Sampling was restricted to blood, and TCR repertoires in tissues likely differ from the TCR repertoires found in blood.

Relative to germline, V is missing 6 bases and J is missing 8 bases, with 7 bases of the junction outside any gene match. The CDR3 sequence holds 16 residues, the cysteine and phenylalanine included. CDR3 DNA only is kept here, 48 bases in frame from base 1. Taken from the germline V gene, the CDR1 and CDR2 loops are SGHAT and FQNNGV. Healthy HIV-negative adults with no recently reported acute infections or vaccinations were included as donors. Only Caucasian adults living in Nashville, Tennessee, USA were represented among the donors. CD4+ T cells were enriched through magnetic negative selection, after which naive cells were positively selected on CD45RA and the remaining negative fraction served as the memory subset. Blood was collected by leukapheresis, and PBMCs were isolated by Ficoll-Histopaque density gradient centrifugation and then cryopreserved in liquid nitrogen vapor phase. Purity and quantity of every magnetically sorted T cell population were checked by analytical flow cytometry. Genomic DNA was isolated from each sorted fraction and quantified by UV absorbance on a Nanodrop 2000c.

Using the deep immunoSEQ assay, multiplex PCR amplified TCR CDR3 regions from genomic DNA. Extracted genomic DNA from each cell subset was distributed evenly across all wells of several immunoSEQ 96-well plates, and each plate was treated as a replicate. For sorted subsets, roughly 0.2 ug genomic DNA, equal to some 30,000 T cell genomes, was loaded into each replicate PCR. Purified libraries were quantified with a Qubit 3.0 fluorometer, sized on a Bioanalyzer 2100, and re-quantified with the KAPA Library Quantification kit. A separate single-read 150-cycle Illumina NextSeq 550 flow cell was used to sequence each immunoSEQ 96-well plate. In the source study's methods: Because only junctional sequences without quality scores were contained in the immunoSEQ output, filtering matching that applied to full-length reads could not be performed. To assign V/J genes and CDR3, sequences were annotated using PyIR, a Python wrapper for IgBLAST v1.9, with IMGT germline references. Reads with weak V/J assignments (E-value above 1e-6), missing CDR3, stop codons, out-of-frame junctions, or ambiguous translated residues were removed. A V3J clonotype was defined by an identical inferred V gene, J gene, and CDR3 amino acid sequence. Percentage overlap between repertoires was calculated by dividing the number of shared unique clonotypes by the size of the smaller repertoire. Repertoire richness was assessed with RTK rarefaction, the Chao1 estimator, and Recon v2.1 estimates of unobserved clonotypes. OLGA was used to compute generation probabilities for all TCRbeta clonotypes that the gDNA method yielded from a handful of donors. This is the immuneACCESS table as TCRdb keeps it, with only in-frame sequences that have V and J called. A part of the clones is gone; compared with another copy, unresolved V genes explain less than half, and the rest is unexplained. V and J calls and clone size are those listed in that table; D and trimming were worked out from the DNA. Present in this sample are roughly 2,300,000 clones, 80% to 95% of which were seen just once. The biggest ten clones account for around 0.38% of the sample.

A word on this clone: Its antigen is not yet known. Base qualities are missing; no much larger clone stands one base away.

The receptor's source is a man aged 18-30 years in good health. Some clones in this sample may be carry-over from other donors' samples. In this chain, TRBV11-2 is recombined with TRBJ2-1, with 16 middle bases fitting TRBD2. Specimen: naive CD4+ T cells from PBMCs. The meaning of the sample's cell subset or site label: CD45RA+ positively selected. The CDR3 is CASRGLAGGPLDEQFF. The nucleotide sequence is TGTGCCAGCAGGGGACTAGCGGGAGGGCCCTTGGATGAGCAGTTCTTC.